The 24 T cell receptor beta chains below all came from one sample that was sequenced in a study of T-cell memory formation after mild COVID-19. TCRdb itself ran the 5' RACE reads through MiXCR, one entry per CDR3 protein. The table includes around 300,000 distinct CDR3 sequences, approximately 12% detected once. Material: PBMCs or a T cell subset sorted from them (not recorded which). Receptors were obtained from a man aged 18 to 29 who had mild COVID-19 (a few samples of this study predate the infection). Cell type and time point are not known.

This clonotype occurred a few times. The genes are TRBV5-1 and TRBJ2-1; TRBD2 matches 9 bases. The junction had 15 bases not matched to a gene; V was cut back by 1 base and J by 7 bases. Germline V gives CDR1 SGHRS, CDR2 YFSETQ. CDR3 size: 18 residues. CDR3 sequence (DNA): TGCGCCAGCAGCTTGACAGGTGGGGCCCTAGCGGGGCCTAATGAGCAGTTCTTC. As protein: CASSLTGGALAGPNEQFF.

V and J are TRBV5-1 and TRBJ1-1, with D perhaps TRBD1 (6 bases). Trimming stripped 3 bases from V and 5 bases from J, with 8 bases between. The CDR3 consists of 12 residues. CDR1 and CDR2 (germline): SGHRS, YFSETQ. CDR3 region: CASSWGQTEAFF. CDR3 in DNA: TGCGCCAGCAGCTGGGGGCAGACTGAAGCTTTCTTT.

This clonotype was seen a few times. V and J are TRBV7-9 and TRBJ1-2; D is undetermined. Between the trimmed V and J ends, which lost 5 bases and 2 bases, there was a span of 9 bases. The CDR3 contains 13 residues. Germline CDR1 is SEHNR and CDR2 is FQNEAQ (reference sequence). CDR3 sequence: CASSADTNYGYTF. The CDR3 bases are TGTGCCAGCAGCGCCGACACAAACTATGGCTACACCTTC.

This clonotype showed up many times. CDR3 loop: CASSLALSTEAFF. In DNA, the CDR3 is TGCGCCAGCAGCTTGGCCCTAAGCACTGAAGCTTTCTTT. The chain combines TRBV5-1 with TRBJ1-1, with unresolved D. The CDR3 contains 13 residues. Between the trimmed V and J ends, which lost 0 bases and 4 bases, there was a span of 7 bases. Germline V gene data show CDR1 as SGHRS and CDR2 as YFSETQ.

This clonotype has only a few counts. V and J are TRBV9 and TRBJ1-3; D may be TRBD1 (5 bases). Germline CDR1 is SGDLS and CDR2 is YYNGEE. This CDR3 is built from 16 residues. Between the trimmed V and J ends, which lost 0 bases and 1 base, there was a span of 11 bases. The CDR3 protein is CASSVDRPLSGNTIYF. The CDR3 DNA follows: TGTGCCAGCAGCGTAGACAGGCCGCTATCTGGAAACACCATATATTTT.

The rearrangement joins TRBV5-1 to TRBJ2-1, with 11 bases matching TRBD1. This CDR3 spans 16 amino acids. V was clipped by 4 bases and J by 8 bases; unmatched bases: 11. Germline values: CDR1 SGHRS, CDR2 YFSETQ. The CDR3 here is CASSLLPGTGGDEQFF. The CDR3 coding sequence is TGCGCCAGCAGCCTACTTCCCGGGACAGGGGGGGATGAGCAGTTCTTC. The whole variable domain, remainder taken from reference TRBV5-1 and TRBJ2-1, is KAGVTQTPRYLIKTRGQQVTLSCSPISGHRSVSWYQQTPGQGLQFLFEYFSETQRNKGNFPGRFSGRQFSNSRSEMNVSTLELGDSALYLCASSLLPGTGGDEQFFGPGTRLTVL.

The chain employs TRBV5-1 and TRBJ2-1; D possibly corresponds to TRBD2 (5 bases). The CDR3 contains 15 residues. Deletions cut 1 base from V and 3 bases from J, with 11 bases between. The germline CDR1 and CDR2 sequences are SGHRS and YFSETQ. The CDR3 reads CASSLTGINYNEQFF. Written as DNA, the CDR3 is TGCGCCAGCAGCTTGACCGGGATTAACTACAATGAGCAGTTCTTC. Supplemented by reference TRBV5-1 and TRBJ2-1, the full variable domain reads KAGVTQTPRYLIKTRGQQVTLSCSPISGHRSVSWYQQTPGQGLQFLFEYFSETQRNKGNFPGRFSGRQFSNSRSEMNVSTLELGDSALYLCASSLTGINYNEQFFGPGTRLTVL.

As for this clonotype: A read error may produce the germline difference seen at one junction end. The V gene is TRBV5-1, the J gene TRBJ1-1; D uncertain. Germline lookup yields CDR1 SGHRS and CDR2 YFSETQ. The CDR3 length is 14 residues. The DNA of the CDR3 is TGCGCCAGCAGCTTGGCCGACCGGTTCACTGGAGCTTTCTTT. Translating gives CASSLADRFTGAFF.

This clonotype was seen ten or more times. The DNA of the CDR3 is TGTGCCAGCAGCCCTAGCCGGGGACAGGGAGGGAATTCACCCCTCCACTTT. This encodes CASSPSRGQGGNSPLHF. The chain links TRBV7-2 to TRBJ1-6; TRBD1 matches at 9 bases. Trimming removed 5 bases from V and 7 bases from J; junction bases left unmatched: 12. CDR1 and CDR2 from the germline V gene are SGHTA and FQGNSA. The CDR3 is made up of 17 amino acids.

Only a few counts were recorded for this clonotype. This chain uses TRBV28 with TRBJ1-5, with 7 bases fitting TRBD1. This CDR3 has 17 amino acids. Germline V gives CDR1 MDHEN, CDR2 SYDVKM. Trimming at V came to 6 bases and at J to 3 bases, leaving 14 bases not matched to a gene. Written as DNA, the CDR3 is TGTGCCAGCAGGCCTGAGGGGGCAGGGCGGTCCAATCAGCCCCAGCATTTT. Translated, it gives CASRPEGAGRSNQPQHF.

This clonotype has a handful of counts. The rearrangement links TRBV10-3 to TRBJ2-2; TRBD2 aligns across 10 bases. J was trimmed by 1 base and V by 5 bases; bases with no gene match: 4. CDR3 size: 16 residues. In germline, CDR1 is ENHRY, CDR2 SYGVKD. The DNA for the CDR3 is TGTGCCATCAGTCCGACTAGCGGGCGGAACACCGGGGAGCTGTTTTTT. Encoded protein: CAISPTSGRNTGELFF.

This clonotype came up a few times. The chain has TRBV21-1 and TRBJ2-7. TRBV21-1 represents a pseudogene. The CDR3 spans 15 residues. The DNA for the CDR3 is TGTGCCAGCAGCAAAGCACGGGGTTCGTCCTACGAGCAGTACGTC. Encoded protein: CASSKARGSSYEQYV.

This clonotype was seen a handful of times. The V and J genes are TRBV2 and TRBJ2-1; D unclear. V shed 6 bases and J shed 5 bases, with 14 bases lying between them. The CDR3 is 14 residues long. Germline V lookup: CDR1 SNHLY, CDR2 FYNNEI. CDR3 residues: CASSAAWVHNEQFF. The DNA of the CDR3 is TGTGCCAGCAGCGCCGCATGGGTCCACAATGAGCAGTTCTTC.

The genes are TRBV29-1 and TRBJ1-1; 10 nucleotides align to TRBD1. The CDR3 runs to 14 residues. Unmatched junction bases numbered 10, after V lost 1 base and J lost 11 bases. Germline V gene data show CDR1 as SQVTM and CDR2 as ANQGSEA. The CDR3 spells CSVEVPGQGNGAFF. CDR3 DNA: TGCAGCGTTGAAGTCCCGGGACAGGGGAACGGGGCTTTCTTT.

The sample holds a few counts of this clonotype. In DNA form, the CDR3 reads TGTGCCAGCTCACCACTCGCCGACCGAGAGACCCAGTACTTC. This codes for CASSPLADRETQYF. The chain combines TRBV18 with TRBJ2-5; D not resolved. V was clipped by 1 base and J by 4 bases, with 10 bases between them. CDR3 size: 14 residues. Germline CDR1 KGHSH, CDR2 LQKENI.

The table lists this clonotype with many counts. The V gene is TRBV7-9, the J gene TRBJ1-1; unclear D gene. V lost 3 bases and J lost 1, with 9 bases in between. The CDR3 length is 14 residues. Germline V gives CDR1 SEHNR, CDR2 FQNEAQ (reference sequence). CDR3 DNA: TGTGCCAGCAGCTTTGAAGGAAAGAACACTGAAGCTTTCTTT. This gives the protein CASSFEGKNTEAFF.

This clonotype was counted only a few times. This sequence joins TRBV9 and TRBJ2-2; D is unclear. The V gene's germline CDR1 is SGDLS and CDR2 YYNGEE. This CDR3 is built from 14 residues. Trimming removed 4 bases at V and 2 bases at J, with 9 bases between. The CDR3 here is CASSPPENTGELFF. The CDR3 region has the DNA TGTGCCAGCAGCCCCCCCGAAAACACCGGGGAGCTGTTTTTT.

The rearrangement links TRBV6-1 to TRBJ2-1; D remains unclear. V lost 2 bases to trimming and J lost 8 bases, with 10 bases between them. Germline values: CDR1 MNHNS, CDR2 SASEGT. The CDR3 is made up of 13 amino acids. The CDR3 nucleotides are TGTGCCAGCAGTGAACTACTCCTCGATGAGCAGTTCTTC. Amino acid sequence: CASSELLLDEQFF.

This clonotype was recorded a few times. The CDR3 DNA is TGTGCCAGCAGCTTGATACAGGGGACGCGCGGGGCCAACGTCCTGACTTTC. This sequence encodes CASSLIQGTRGANVLTF. V and J are TRBV11-2 and TRBJ2-6; 7 positions match TRBD1. The V segment lost 3 bases and the J segment 4 bases; nucleotides outside the gene matches: 9. Germline values: CDR1 SGHAT, CDR2 FQNNGV. The length of the CDR3 is 17 residues.

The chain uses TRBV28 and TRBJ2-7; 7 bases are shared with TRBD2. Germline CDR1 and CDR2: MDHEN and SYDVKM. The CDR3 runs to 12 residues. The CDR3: CASGREALLRDV. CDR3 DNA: TGTGCCAGCGGTCGGGAGGCCCTGCTCCGCGACGTC.

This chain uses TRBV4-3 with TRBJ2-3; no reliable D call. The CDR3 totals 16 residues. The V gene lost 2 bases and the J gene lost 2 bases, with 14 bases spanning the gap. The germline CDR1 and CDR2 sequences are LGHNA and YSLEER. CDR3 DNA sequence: TGCGCCAGCAGCCAAAAAGTATGGCGTGTCACAGATACGCAGTATTTT. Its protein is CASSQKVWRVTDTQYF.

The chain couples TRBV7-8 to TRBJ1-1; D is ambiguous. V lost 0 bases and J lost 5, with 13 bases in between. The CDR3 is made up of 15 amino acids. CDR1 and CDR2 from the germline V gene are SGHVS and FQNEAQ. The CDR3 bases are TGTGCCAGCAGCTTAGCATTGGCGGTCGGGACTGAAGCTTTCTTT. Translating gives CASSLALAVGTEAFF.

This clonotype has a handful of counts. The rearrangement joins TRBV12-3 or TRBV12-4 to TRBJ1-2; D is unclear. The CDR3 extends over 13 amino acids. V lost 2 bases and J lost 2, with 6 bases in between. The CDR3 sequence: CASSLNTNYGYTF. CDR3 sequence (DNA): TGTGCCAGCAGTTTAAACACGAACTATGGCTACACCTTC.

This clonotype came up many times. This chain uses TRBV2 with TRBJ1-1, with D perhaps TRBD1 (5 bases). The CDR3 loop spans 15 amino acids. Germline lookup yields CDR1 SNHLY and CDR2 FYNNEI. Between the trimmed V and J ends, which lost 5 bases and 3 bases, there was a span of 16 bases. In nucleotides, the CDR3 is TGTGCCAGCAGTTCCGGGACCGCCCCGGACACTGAAGCTTTCTTT. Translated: CASSSGTAPDTEAFF.